One and the same sample provided the 31 T cell receptor beta chains below, sequenced in a study of shared clonotypes between healthy human individuals. Data came from immunoSEQ multiplex PCR; TCRdb stores just in-frame clones and leaves some out. The sample contains 2 million to 2.5 million clones, approximately 94% of which appear only once. CD45RO-negative, CCR7-selected cells formed the naive CD8 fraction, which excluded terminally differentiated effector memory CD45RA+ cells. The sequencing sample was made of naive CD8+ T cells from PBMCs. These receptors were taken from a man younger than 35 in good health. Some clones in this sample may be carry-over from other donors' samples.

This clone came up once. CDR3 protein: CAWSWGAENIQYF. In DNA, the CDR3 is TGTGCCTGGAGTTGGGGGGCAGAAAACATTCAGTACTTC. The chain combines TRBV30 with TRBJ2-4; either TRBD1 or TRBD2 may fit D (6 bases each). The V gene lost 2 bases and the J gene lost 5 bases, with 10 bases spanning the gap. CDR1 is GTSNPN, CDR2 SVGIG, per germline (reference sequence). The CDR3 runs to 13 residues.

The V call is TRBV6-1, the J call TRBJ2-6; D is unclear. Germline CDR1 and CDR2: MNHNS and SASEGT. There are 16 residues in the CDR3. Trimming stripped 2 bases from V and 3 bases from J, with 11 bases between. CDR3 protein: CASSESVGLGANVLTF. CDR3 coding DNA: TGTGCCAGCAGTGAATCGGTTGGGCTTGGGGCCAACGTCCTGACTTTC.

This clone was counted a single time. At the DNA level, this CDR3 is encoded by other sequences in the same sample as well. This chain uses TRBV27 with TRBJ2-3; 9 bases match TRBD2. The germline V gene encodes CDR1 MNHEY and CDR2 SMNVEV (reference sequence). The V segment lost 5 bases and the J segment 1 base; nucleotides outside the gene matches: 4. This CDR3 spans 15 amino acids. CDR3 coding DNA: TGTGCCAGCAGTACCTTAGCGGGAGGCACAGATACGCAGTATTTT. It specifies CASSTLAGGTDTQYF.

Only one count was recorded for this clone. V is TRBV2 and J is TRBJ1-1; D might be TRBD1 (6 bases). Germline lookup yields CDR1 SNHLY and CDR2 FYNNEI. Between the trimmed V and J ends, which lost 3 bases and 0 bases, there was a span of 11 bases. This CDR3 contains 15 residues. The CDR3 bases are TGTGCCAGCAGTGATTTGCAGGGGATGAACACTGAAGCTTTCTTT. It codes for CASSDLQGMNTEAFF. The full variable domain, rest sourced from reference TRBV2 and TRBJ1-1, is EPEVTQTPSHQVTQMGQEVILRCVPISNHLYFYWYRQILGQKVEFLVSFYNNEISEKSEIFDDQFSVERPDGSNFTLKIRSTKLEDSAMYFCASSDLQGMNTEAFFGQGTRLTVV.

This chain joins TRBV11-3 and TRBJ2-1, with 14 bases lining up with TRBD2. Germline CDR1 reads SGHNT; CDR2 reads YENEEA. V lost 3 bases, J lost 5 bases, and 3 bases stayed unmatched. The CDR3 runs 16 residues. The CDR3 loop reads CASSLTSGRVNNEQFF. The CDR3 DNA sequence: TGTGCCAGCAGCTTGACTAGCGGGAGGGTCAACAATGAGCAGTTCTTC.

The genes are TRBV9 and TRBJ1-1; no clear D gene. V lost 4 bases, J lost 1 base, and 11 bases lay in between. CDR3 size: 14 residues. The germline V gene encodes CDR1 SGDLS and CDR2 YYNGEE. The CDR3 region has the DNA TGTGCCAGCAGCCCCCGGGAGAGGAACACTGAAGCTTTCTTT. The encoded protein is CASSPRERNTEAFF.

The chain employs TRBV27 and TRBJ1-4, with a possible D match to TRBD1 (6 bases). The CDR3 has 15 amino acids. Trimming cost V 7 bases and J 1 base, with 13 bases left between them. Looked up from germline, CDR1 is MNHEY and CDR2 is SMNVEV (reference sequence). CDR3 in amino acids: CASMQGWGTNEKLFF. The CDR3 coding sequence is TGTGCCAGCATGCAGGGGTGGGGAACTAATGAAAAACTGTTTTTT. Filled out from reference TRBV27 and TRBJ1-4, the complete variable domain reads EAQVTQNPRYLITVTGKKLTVTCSQNMNHEYMSWYRQDPGLGLRQIYYSMNVEVTDKGDVPEGYKVSRKEKRNFPLILESPSPNQTSLYFCASMQGWGTNEKLFFGSGTQLSVL.

V usage is TRBV19 and J usage is TRBJ2-7, with TRBD2 matching 9 bases. With 3 bases clipped from V and 2 bases from J, the junction kept 2 bases outside the gene matches. The CDR3 loop spans 14 amino acids. Per germline, CDR1 LNHDA and CDR2 SQIVND (reference sequence). The CDR3, as DNA: TGTGCCAGTAGTATGGTAGCGGGAGCCTACGAGCAGTACTTC. It is translated as CASSMVAGAYEQYF.

This chain uses TRBV13 with TRBJ1-2; D call uncertain. The CDR3 sequence is 14 residues long. The germline gives CDR1 PRHDT, CDR2 FYEKMQ (reference sequence). V lost 0 bases and J 8 bases, leaving 13 bases between the germline ends. CDR3 residues: CASSLGQNLWGYTF. CDR3 nucleotide sequence: TGTGCCAGCAGCTTAGGACAGAACCTTTGGGGCTACACCTTC.

This clone occurred once. Other DNA sequences in this sample translate to the same CDR3. The CDR3 DNA sequence: TGCGCCAGCAGTCCGGGACGGAGCTCCTACGAGCAGTACTTC. This encodes CASSPGRSSYEQYF. The chain uses TRBV4-3 and TRBJ2-7; possibly TRBD1 or TRBD2 for D (5 bases each). The V and J ends lost 6 bases and 0 bases respectively, with 12 bases between them. The CDR3 runs to 14 residues. The germline gives CDR1 LGHNA, CDR2 YSLEER.

The chain uses TRBV6-6 and TRBJ2-7; the match to TRBD1 covers 8 bases. The CDR3 totals 16 residues. With 5 bases clipped from V and 2 bases from J, the junction kept 11 bases outside the gene matches. Germline-derived CDR1 and CDR2 are MNHNY and SVGAGI (reference sequence). The DNA for the CDR3 is TGTGCCAGCAGTAGCACGACGGACAGGGTGGCCTACGAGCAGTACTTC. The encoded protein is CASSSTTDRVAYEQYF.

CDR3 coding DNA: TGTGCCAGTAGTACATCCTACCGGGACAGGATTTCCTACGAGCAGTACTTC. This codes for CASSTSYRDRISYEQYF. The chain has TRBV19 and TRBJ2-7; 8 positions match TRBD1. Looked up from germline, CDR1 is LNHDA and CDR2 is SQIVND (reference sequence). Germline trimming cut 4 bases from V and 1 base from J; bases unmatched to any gene: 12. This CDR3 spans 17 amino acids.

V is TRBV10-2 and J is TRBJ2-3; D gene uncertain. This CDR3 is 13 amino acids long. Trimming removed 8 bases at V and 2 bases at J, with 11 bases between. Germline V gives CDR1 WSHSY, CDR2 SAAADI. The CDR3 DNA reads TGCGCCAGCCTCGCGGAGAACACAGATACGCAGTATTTT. This gives the protein CASLAENTDTQYF.

The sample holds one count of this clone. The chain recombines TRBV6-1 with TRBJ1-3; possible D gene TRBD1, 5 bases. The CDR3 totals 15 residues. With 6 bases removed from V and 0 bases from J, the gap between germline ends came to 12 bases. Germline values: CDR1 MNHNS, CDR2 SASEGT. CDR3 in DNA: TGTGCCAGCAGGACAAGGGGTTCCTCTGGAAACACCATATATTTT. It codes for CASRTRGSSGNTIYF.

The rearrangement joins TRBV27 to TRBJ2-2; TRBD2 matches 12 bases. The CDR3 covers 18 residues. J lost 5 bases, V lost 2 bases, and 9 bases had no gene match. Germline V gene sequence: CDR1 MNHEY, CDR2 SMNVEV (reference sequence). The chain's CDR3 is CASSLVYTSGRKTGELFF. CDR3 DNA: TGTGCCAGCAGTTTAGTGTATACTAGCGGGAGGAAGACCGGGGAGCTGTTTTTT.

This chain connects TRBV6-5 to TRBJ1-1; the D gene is possibly TRBD1 (6 bases). V lost 5 bases and J 3 bases, leaving 13 bases between the germline ends. From germline, CDR1 is MNHEY and CDR2 SVGAGI. CDR3 length equals 14 residues. CDR3 sequence (DNA): TGTGCCAGCAGTCCGGACAGAAAATACACTGAAGCTTTCTTT. Translation gives CASSPDRKYTEAFF.

The chain carries TRBV9 and TRBJ2-7; 9 bases align to TRBD2. The trim removed 0 bases at V and 7 bases at J, leaving 2 bases unmatched. CDR3 length: 13 residues. The germline CDR1 and CDR2 sequences are SGDLS and YYNGEE. Written as DNA, the CDR3 is TGTGCCAGCAGCGTAGCTAGCGGGAAAGAGCAGTACTTC. Translation gives CASSVASGKEQYF.

The chain has TRBV28 and TRBJ2-3; D gene uncertain. Germline CDR1 is MDHEN and CDR2 is SYDVKM. The CDR3 covers 11 residues. V dropped 3 bases and J dropped 6 bases, with 4 bases sitting between them. CDR3 nucleotide sequence: TGTGCCAGCAGTTTTGAGGATACGCAGTATTTT. Translation gives CASSFEDTQYF.

V usage is TRBV7-9 and J usage is TRBJ1-1; 8 bases match TRBD1. With V trimmed by 7 bases and J by 3 bases, 13 bases remained unmatched. The CDR3 spans 16 residues. Per the germline V gene, CDR1 is SEHNR and CDR2 is FQNEAQ (reference sequence). This CDR3 reads CASIASDRVGHTEAFF. CDR3 nucleotide sequence: TGTGCCAGCATCGCCTCGGACAGGGTAGGGCACACTGAAGCTTTCTTT.

The J gene is TRBJ1-1, the V gene TRBV19, with D hard to call. In germline, CDR1 is LNHDA, CDR2 SQIVND (reference sequence). V was cut by 2 bases and J by 11 bases, with 9 bases left in between. This CDR3 is 11 amino acids long. The CDR3 loop is CASSISFRAFF. In nucleotides, the CDR3 is TGTGCCAGTAGTATAAGCTTTAGGGCTTTCTTT.

The genes are TRBV9 and TRBJ2-7, with a tentative D call TRBD2 (5 bases). Trimming took off 0 bases at V and 7 bases at J, with 14 bases between the two ends. This CDR3 region has 14 residues. Germline lookup yields CDR1 SGDLS and CDR2 YYNGEE. CDR3 in amino acids: CASSVGRTSGEQYF. The DNA for the CDR3 is TGTGCCAGCAGCGTAGGGAGAACCTCGGGGGAGCAGTACTTC.

The rearrangement joins TRBV10-3 to TRBJ1-2, with TRBD1 identical over 10 bases. The junction had 8 bases not matched to a gene; V was cut back by 4 bases and J by 3 bases. This CDR3 is 16 amino acids long. From germline, CDR1 is ENHRY and CDR2 SYGVKD. The CDR3 loop reads CAISGSTGGADYGYTF. The DNA for the CDR3 is TGTGCCATCAGTGGGTCGACAGGGGGCGCCGACTATGGCTACACCTTC.

The CDR3 here is CASSQDGTNMNTEAFF. The CDR3, as DNA: TGCGCCAGCAGCCAAGACGGGACGAACATGAACACTGAAGCTTTCTTT. The rearrangement uses TRBV4-3 and TRBJ1-1; tentative D call: TRBD1 (5 bases). The CDR3 spans 16 residues. Germline V gene data show CDR1 as LGHNA and CDR2 as YSLEER. V was shortened by 0 bases and J by 0 bases, with 11 bases between the two germline ends.

The chain joins TRBV19 to TRBJ2-3; D uncertain. The germline V gene has CDR1 LNHDA and CDR2 SQIVND (reference sequence). V was shortened by 4 bases and J by 2 bases, with 10 bases between the two germline ends. The CDR3 is 14 amino acids. CDR3 sequence (DNA): TGTGCCAGTAGTACCGGACGGACCACAGATACGCAGTATTTT. It encodes CASSTGRTTDTQYF.

This rearrangement joins TRBV5-1 to TRBJ1-2; TRBD1 matches at 8 bases. V trimming: 3 bases; J trimming: 7 bases; junction bases outside the gene matches: 11. Germline V CDR1 and CDR2: SGHRS, YFSETQ. The CDR3 spans 15 residues. The CDR3 region has the DNA TGCGCCAGCAGCTACCGAGGACAGGGTGACCGTGGCTACACCTTC. The encoded protein is CASSYRGQGDRGYTF.

The gene calls are TRBV4-1 and TRBJ1-1; D call uncertain. The CDR3 has 11 amino acids. V was pared by 7 bases and J by 7 bases, with 10 bases between. From germline, CDR1 is MGHRA and CDR2 YSYEKL. CDR3 sequence (DNA): TGCGCCAGCACCAAAGGAAATGAAGCTTTCTTT. Amino acid sequence: CASTKGNEAFF.

V gene TRBV29-1 combines with J gene TRBJ1-2; D remains unclear. Germline CDR1 reads SQVTM; CDR2 reads ANQGSEA. The CDR3 is made up of 13 amino acids. The V gene lost 7 bases and the J gene lost 7 bases, with 19 bases spanning the gap. This chain's CDR3 is CSARAGVPAGYTF. The CDR3 nucleotides read TGCAGCGCCCGAGCCGGGGTCCCGGCTGGCTACACCTTC.

This rearrangement joins TRBV30 to TRBJ2-7, with D possibly matching TRBD2 (5 bases). Germline CDR1 and CDR2: GTSNPN and SVGIG (reference sequence). Trimming removed 2 bases at V and 4 bases at J, with 12 bases between. This CDR3 is built from 13 residues. The CDR3 DNA reads as TGTGCCTGGAGTACGACGGACTTTTACGAGCAGTACTTC. It yields the protein CAWSTTDFYEQYF.

The chain combines TRBV6-1 with TRBJ2-1; 14 bases match TRBD2. Germline V gives CDR1 MNHNS, CDR2 SASEGT. This CDR3 is 19 amino acids long. The trim removed 4 bases at V and 2 bases at J, leaving 10 bases unmatched. The CDR3 here is CASSGGLAGDENPYNEQFF. CDR3 coding DNA: TGTGCCAGCAGTGGGGGACTAGCGGGAGATGAAAACCCCTACAATGAGCAGTTCTTC.

The chain's CDR3 is CASSLGGALSDEQFF. CDR3 nucleotide sequence: TGCGCCAGCAGCCTGGGCGGGGCCCTTTCGGATGAGCAGTTCTTC. V gene TRBV5-1 combines with J gene TRBJ2-1, with D tentatively TRBD2 (6 bases). There are 15 residues in the CDR3. V shed 4 bases and J shed 8 bases, with 19 bases lying between them. Germline CDR1 and CDR2: SGHRS and YFSETQ.

The chain carries TRBV6-6 and TRBJ1-4; a possible D gene is TRBD1 (5 bases). The CDR3 loop spans 15 amino acids. V was clipped by 8 bases and J by 0 bases, with 13 bases between them. In germline, CDR1 is MNHNY, CDR2 SVGAGI (reference sequence). The CDR3 region has the DNA TGTGCCAGCCGGGGAGGAGGGGCAACTAATGAAAAACTGTTTTTT. Protein product: CASRGGGATNEKLFF.